This is a list of T cell receptor beta chains from one sample in a study of T cells after yellow fever vaccination. TCRdb fed the 5' RACE reads into MiXCR, producing one record per CDR3 protein. In the table there are hundreds of thousands of distinct CDR3 sequences, around 4.9% of which are singletons. The sequencing used CD4+ T cells sorted from PBMCs, collected on the day of the yellow fever booster vaccination. All receptors derive from a man aged 18 to 29 who received the YFV17D yellow fever vaccine. The CDR3 runs from the conserved cysteine through the conserved F or W. A D gene is named only where the DNA matches it firmly. Size is omitted from some rows. Given values are once, few, many or a class for expanded clones.

>TRBV14|TRBJ2-5|.|TRBD1
CASSQDRQGGVETQYF
TGTGCCAGCAGCCAAGATAGACAGGGCGGTGTCGAGACCCAGTACTTC
>TRBV18|TRBJ1-1|many|.
CASSPRGGTNTEAFF
TGTGCCAGCTCACCACGGGGGGGCACGAACACTGAAGCTTTCTTT
>TRBV24-1|TRBJ2-2|.|.
CATSEPRVSGELFF
TGTGCCACCAGTGAACCCAGGGTATCCGGGGAGCTGTTTTTT
>TRBV7-2|TRBJ2-7|few|TRBD1
CASSLFLGQGAYEQYF
TGTGCCAGCAGCTTGTTTCTGGGGCAGGGGGCCTACGAGCAGTACTTC
>TRBV21-1|TRBJ2-1|many|.
CASSKAEGAAYYNEQFF
TGTGCCAGCAGCAAAGCCGAGGGGGCGGCTTACTACAATGAGCAGTTCTTC
>TRBV14|TRBJ1-5|.|.
CACSQNRYQPQHF
TGTGCCTGCAGCCAGAACCGCTATCAGCCCCAGCATTTT
>TRBV5-1|TRBJ2-2|.|.
CASSPQRGGSAGELFF
TGCGCCAGCAGCCCCCAGAGGGGGGGCTCTGCCGGGGAGCTGTTTTTT
>TRBV7-8|TRBJ2-5|.|.
CASSLGTNMETQYF
TGTGCCAGCAGCTTAGGGACCAATATGGAGACCCAGTACTTC
>TRBV5-1|TRBJ2-5|many|TRBD2
CASSLASGGDLETQYF
TGCGCCAGCAGCTTGGCCAGCGGGGGAGATCTGGAGACCCAGTACTTC
>TRBV9|TRBJ1-5|.|.
CASSVEPLDQPQHF
TGTGCCAGCAGCGTAGAGCCGCTGGATCAGCCCCAGCATTTT
>TRBV6-1|TRBJ2-4|.|.
CASSELEAKNIQYF
TGTGCCAGCAGTGAACTAGAGGCCAAAAACATTCAGTACTTC
>TRBV10-1|TRBJ2-7|many|TRBD1
CASSERTGPSYEQYF
TGCGCCAGCAGTGAAAGGACAGGGCCCTCCTACGAGCAGTACTTC
>TRBV11-3|TRBJ2-5|once|TRBD1
CASSLVGTGEYF
TGTGCCAGCAGCTTAGTCGGGACAGGGGAGTACTTC
>TRBV4-1|TRBJ2-5|many|.
CASSQDWRQETQYF
TGCGCCAGCAGCCAAGATTGGCGCCAAGAGACCCAGTACTTC
>TRBV20-1|TRBJ1-5|.|.
CSATGGSEPQHF
TGCAGTGCTACCGGCGGTTCCGAGCCCCAGCATTTT
>TRBV28|TRBJ2-3|few|TRBD2
CASSSAGLAGTDTQYF
TGTGCCAGCAGTTCTGCGGGCCTAGCGGGGACAGATACGCAGTATTTT
>TRBV7-2|TRBJ1-4|few|.
CASSKTATNEKLFF
TGTGCCAGCAGCAAGACAGCAACTAATGAAAAACTGTTTTTT
>TRBV13|TRBJ2-1|.|TRBD2
CASSLGSGGSSSYNEQFF
TGTGCCAGCAGCTTAGGTAGCGGGGGTTCGAGCTCCTACAATGAGCAGTTCTTC
>TRBV14|TRBJ2-5|few|.
CASSQEVRNTQYF
TGTGCCAGCAGCCAAGAGGTCCGGAATACCCAGTACTTC
>TRBV29-1|TRBJ1-2|few|TRBD1
CSARQGEGYGYTF
TGCAGCGCCCGACAGGGAGAGGGCTATGGCTACACCTTC
>TRBV4-1|TRBJ2-1|few|.
CASSQPPRGTSSYNEQFF
TGCGCCAGCAGCCAACCCCCTAGGGGGACGAGCTCCTACAATGAGCAGTTCTTC
>TRBV2|TRBJ1-2|many|.
CASNNRDYGYTF
TGTGCCAGCAATAACAGGGACTATGGCTACACCTTC
>TRBV21-1|TRBJ1-5|.|.
CASSKTPGTGGVEDEVPQHF
TGTGCCAGCAGCAAGACCCCCGGGACAGGGGGCGTAGAAGACGAGGTGCCCCAGCATTTT
>TRBV11-2|TRBJ2-5|.|.
CASSLVDKAQYF
TGTGCCAGCAGCTTGGTGGATAAGGCCCAGTACTTC
>TRBV20-1|TRBJ1-6|.|.
CSASKQETLYSPLHF
TGCAGTGCTAGTAAACAGGAGACCCTTTATTCACCCCTCCACTTT
>TRBV5-1|TRBJ2-2|many|TRBD2
CASSGLAGGNTGELFF
TGCGCCAGCAGCGGACTAGCGGGGGGGAACACCGGGGAGCTGTTTTTT
>TRBV6-5|TRBJ1-3|many|.
CATCRTGAGNSGNTIYF
TGTGCCACTTGTCGGACGGGAGCGGGGAACTCTGGAAACACCATATATTTT
>TRBV20-1|TRBJ2-7|few|.
CSASGPQRVYEQYF
TGCAGTGCTTCAGGGCCCCAGAGGGTCTACGAGCAGTACTTC
>TRBV7-2|TRBJ2-5|few|.
CASSPGLLGAETQYF
TGTGCCAGCAGCCCGGGACTGCTGGGGGCGGAGACCCAGTACTTC
>TRBV4-3|TRBJ2-6|.|.
CASSQGYSGANVLTF
TGCGCCAGCAGCCAGGGCTACTCTGGGGCCAACGTCCTGACTTTC
>TRBV10-3|TRBJ2-2|many|.
CAIRGRTDTGELFF
TGTGCCATCCGGGGTCGGACGGACACCGGGGAGCTGTTTTTT
>TRBV6-1|TRBJ2-1|few|.
CASIRALFHEQFF
TGTGCCAGCATCCGGGCCTTGTTCCATGAGCAGTTCTTC
>TRBV4-3|TRBJ2-5|many|.
CASSQAPSRETQYF
TGCGCCAGCAGCCAAGCGCCTTCAAGAGAGACCCAGTACTTC
>TRBV28|TRBJ1-2|.|.
CASSFWGTINYGYTF
TGTGCCAGCAGTTTTTGGGGGACTATTAACTATGGCTACACCTTC
>TRBV12-3/TRBV12-4|TRBJ1-2|many|.
CASSSQSNYGYTF
TGTGCCAGCAGTTCTCAGAGTAACTATGGCTACACCTTC
>TRBV7-6|TRBJ2-6|many|.
CASSSGVGRYRSGANVLTF
TGTGCCAGCAGCTCAGGGGTCGGACGCTACCGCTCTGGGGCCAACGTCCTGACTTTC
>TRBV10-3|TRBJ2-3|.|TRBD2
CAIKPGLASSDTQYF
TGTGCCATCAAACCGGGACTAGCGTCCTCCGATACGCAGTATTTT
>TRBV7-2|TRBJ1-2|few|.
CASSLLQGANYGYTF
TGTGCCAGCAGCTTGCTACAGGGAGCTAACTATGGCTACACCTTC
>TRBV4-3|TRBJ1-5|few|.
CASSKRINQPQHF
TGCGCCAGCTCCAAGCGGATCAATCAGCCCCAGCATTTT
>TRBV20-1|TRBJ2-3|.|.
CSAPRWDVFTDTQYF
TGCAGTGCCCCGAGGTGGGATGTATTCACAGATACGCAGTATTTT